Shown below are 28 T cell receptor beta chains from a single sample sequenced in a study of T cells in localized non-small cell lung cancer. Measured with immunoSEQ multiplex PCR; TCRdb has only the in-frame clones, and not every one. The sample yields 31,000 or so clones, just under 80% seen once. This specimen was peripheral blood, taken before any cancer treatment. The source is a male donor at least 60 years old with stage III squamous cell lung carcinoma.

This clone has only a few counts. The chain uses TRBV7-2 and TRBJ2-3; D call uncertain. Germline-derived CDR1 and CDR2 are SGHTA and FQGNSA. The length of the CDR3 is 15 residues. Trimming stripped 3 bases from V and 2 bases from J, with 12 bases between. The CDR3 sequence: CASSFFWGNTDTQYF. CDR3 DNA: TGTGCCAGCAGCTTTTTCTGGGGAAACACAGATACGCAGTATTTT. Together with reference TRBV7-2 and TRBJ2-3, the CDR3 gives the full variable domain: GAGVSQSPSNKVTEKGKDVELRCDPISGHTALYWYRQSLGQGLEFLIYFQGNSAPDKSGLPSDRFSAERTGGSVSTLTIQRTQQEDSAVYLCASSFFWGNTDTQYFGPGTRLTVL.

This rearrangement joins TRBV5-1 to TRBJ1-1; D remains unclear. Trimming cost V 3 bases and J 0 bases, with 9 bases left between them. From germline, CDR1 is SGHRS and CDR2 YFSETQ. The CDR3 runs 14 residues. In DNA, the CDR3 is TGCGCCAGCAGCTCGTACATAATGAACACTGAAGCTTTCTTT. Translating it yields CASSSYIMNTEAFF.

A remark on this clone: One end of the junction does not line up with germline, which may come from a read error. Different DNA sequences within this sample yield the same CDR3. The rearrangement uses TRBV5-4 and TRBJ1-2; D gene unclear. The germline gives CDR1 SGHNT, CDR2 YYREEE (reference sequence). The CDR3 runs 15 residues. CDR3 coding DNA: TGCGCCAGCAGCCAAGAACTCCAAGGGCCTTATGGCTACACCTTC. The encoded protein is CASSQELQGPYGYTF. Full variable domain (remainder filled in from reference TRBV5-4 and TRBJ1-2): ETGVTQSPTHLIKTRGQQVTLRCSSQSGHNTVSWYQQALGQGPQFIFQYYREEENGRGNFPPRFSGLQFPNYSSELNVNALELDDSALYLCASSQELQGPYGYTFGSGTRLTVV.

J is TRBJ2-5 and V is TRBV5-4; 8 positions match TRBD2. Per germline, CDR1 SGHNT and CDR2 YYREEE (reference sequence). Trimming removed 3 bases from V and 1 base from J; junction bases left unmatched: 5. CDR3 size: 15 residues. The CDR3: CASSSGGGLQETQYF. CDR3 nucleotide sequence: TGTGCCAGCAGCTCCGGGGGGGGCCTCCAAGAGACCCAGTACTTC.

This chain uses TRBV7-2 with TRBJ1-4; the D is unclear. With 5 bases removed from V and 0 bases from J, the gap between germline ends came to 16 bases. CDR1 and CDR2 (germline): SGHTA, FQGNSA. The CDR3 covers 17 residues. This CDR3 is CASSLDGQATTNEKLFF. The CDR3 region has the DNA TGTGCCAGCAGCCTAGACGGCCAAGCTACAACTAATGAAAAACTGTTTTTT.

The chain has TRBV27 and TRBJ1-5; TRBD1 aligns across 12 bases. V lost 6 bases to trimming and J lost 6 bases; unmatched junction nucleotides: 0. CDR3 length: 13 residues. CDR1 is MNHEY, CDR2 SMNVEV, per germline (reference sequence). CDR3: CASRGQGAQPQHF. The CDR3 DNA reads as TGTGCCAGCAGGGGACAGGGGGCTCAGCCCCAGCATTTT.

The chain combines TRBV29-1 with TRBJ2-1; the D is unclear. This CDR3 spans 14 amino acids. V was clipped by 3 bases and J by 1 base, with 10 bases between them. Germline CDR1 and CDR2: SQVTM and ANQGSEA. The chain's CDR3 is CSVDTGRSYNEQFF. The CDR3 nucleotides are TGCAGCGTTGACACGGGCCGATCCTACAATGAGCAGTTCTTC.

This chain connects TRBV7-2 to TRBJ2-2; TRBD2 aligns across 12 bases. The CDR3 extends over 18 amino acids. From germline, CDR1 is SGHTA and CDR2 FQGNSA. The V gene end was trimmed by 1 base and the J gene end by 5 bases; junction bases not matched to a gene: 8. CDR3 in DNA: TGTGCCAGCAGCTTAGGTCCCCTAGCGGGAGGGCCGACCGGGGAGCTGTTTTTT. Encoded protein: CASSLGPLAGGPTGELFF.

This clone was found once. This chain joins TRBV27 and TRBJ1-2, with D possibly being TRBD1 (5 bases). From germline, CDR1 is MNHEY and CDR2 SMNVEV (reference sequence). This CDR3 has 14 amino acids. V lost 4 bases and J 8 bases, leaving 17 bases between the germline ends. CDR3 nucleotides: TGTGCCAGCAGTTCCGGGGACTTTGCCGGGGGCTACACCTTC. Protein: CASSSGDFAGGYTF.

The rearrangement joins TRBV6-1 to TRBJ2-6; D gene unclear. The CDR3 has 14 residues. The V gene's germline CDR1 is MNHNS and CDR2 SASEGT. Trimming shortened V by 1 base and J by 7 bases, and 8 bases separated the two germline ends. The DNA of the CDR3 is TGTGCCAGCAGTGAAGGCAGCTCCGCCAACGTCCTGACTTTC. Translation gives CASSEGSSANVLTF.

V gene TRBV7-2 combines with J gene TRBJ2-1; 13 bases match TRBD2. The V segment lost 5 bases and the J segment 9 bases; nucleotides outside the gene matches: 7. The V gene's germline CDR1 is SGHTA and CDR2 FQGNSA. This CDR3 is 15 amino acids long. As DNA, the CDR3 is TGTGCCAGCAGCCAACTAGCGGGGGGGCTTATTGAGCAGTTCTTC. Its protein is CASSQLAGGLIEQFF.

The rearrangement joins TRBV6-1 to TRBJ1-5; D may be TRBD1 (6 bases). This CDR3 has 15 residues. CDR1 MNHNS and CDR2 SASEGT come from the germline V gene. V gave up 6 bases and J gave up 5 bases, with 17 bases separating them. CDR3 DNA sequence: TGTGCCAGCAGAGAGGACAGTAGTGGCTATCAGCCCCAGCATTTT. It codes for CASREDSSGYQPQHF.

V and J are TRBV27 and TRBJ1-5; D not certain. V was clipped by 2 bases and J by 0 bases, with 5 bases between them. CDR1 and CDR2 from the germline V gene are MNHEY and SMNVEV (reference sequence). The CDR3 has 14 residues. In DNA form, the CDR3 reads TGTGCCAGCAGTTTAATGCATAGCAATCAGCCCCAGCATTTT. Amino acid sequence: CASSLMHSNQPQHF.

V gene TRBV6-6 combines with J gene TRBJ2-6; a weak D match, TRBD1 (5 bases). Trimming left V 7 bases short and J 3 bases short, with 7 bases between. This CDR3 contains 13 residues. Germline V gives CDR1 MNHNY, CDR2 SVGAGI (reference sequence). CDR3 sequence (DNA): TGTGCCAGCACAGGGTTTGGGGCCAACGTCCTGACTTTC. Protein: CASTGFGANVLTF.

This sequence joins TRBV9 and TRBJ2-3; D may be TRBD1 (8 bases). Trimming cost V 1 base and J 3 bases, with 15 bases left between them. The CDR3 consists of 16 residues. Germline CDR1 is SGDLS and CDR2 is YYNGEE. The CDR3 region is CASSVSVQGGTDTQYF. In DNA, the CDR3 is TGTGCCAGCAGCGTATCGGTACAGGGGGGGACAGATACGCAGTATTTT. The full variable domain, rest sourced from reference TRBV9 and TRBJ2-3, is DSGVTQTPKHLITATGQRVTLRCSPRSGDLSVYWYQQSLDQGLQFLIQYYNGEERAKGNILERFSAQQFPDLHSELNLSSLELGDSALYFCASSVSVQGGTDTQYFGPGTRLTVL.

V and J are TRBV5-6 and TRBJ1-5; D is ambiguous. V was shortened by 2 bases and J by 3 bases, with 9 bases between the two germline ends. CDR3 length: 14 residues. Germline lookup yields CDR1 SGHDT and CDR2 YYEEEE. The CDR3 is CASSFLRDNQPQHF. The CDR3 DNA is TGTGCCAGCAGCTTTCTCAGAGACAATCAGCCCCAGCATTTT.

The chain couples TRBV2 to TRBJ1-5; D gene ambiguous. CDR3 size: 13 residues. The germline V and J ends were trimmed by 6 bases and 9 bases, with 15 bases remaining between them. The germline gives CDR1 SNHLY, CDR2 FYNNEI. The CDR3 DNA follows: TGTGCCAGCAGCCCAGTTCTCATAGGGCCCCAGCATTTT. This gives the protein CASSPVLIGPQHF.

The chain is built from TRBV10-3 and TRBJ2-7; possible D gene TRBD2, 6 bases. V was trimmed by 3 bases and J by 6 bases, leaving 21 bases between them. This CDR3 contains 16 residues. Germline CDR1 is ENHRY and CDR2 is SYGVKD. CDR3 loop: CAISDRGRDPQGEQYF. The CDR3 DNA reads TGTGCCATCAGTGATCGAGGGCGGGACCCCCAAGGCGAGCAGTACTTC.

The chain couples TRBV27 to TRBJ1-1; D not resolved. Germline CDR1 and CDR2: MNHEY and SMNVEV (reference sequence). The CDR3 is made up of 13 amino acids. V lost 8 bases and J lost 3, with 13 bases in between. The CDR3 bases are TGTGCCAGCGGTGTTTTTGGCGACACTGAAGCTTTCTTT. The encoded protein is CASGVFGDTEAFF.

V and J are TRBV6-5 and TRBJ2-5; maybe TRBD1 (6 bases). The end of the DNA fits TRBJ2-7 better, so the J call may be wrong. This CDR3 has 14 amino acids. From germline, CDR1 is MNHEY and CDR2 SVGAGI. CDR3 nucleotides: TGTGCCAGCAGTTACTCACGACAGGCCTACGAGCAGTACTTC. Protein: CASSYSRQAYEQYF.

This chain connects TRBV10-3 to TRBJ2-5; TRBD1 matches at 7 bases. The CDR3 is 12 residues long. The germline gives CDR1 ENHRY, CDR2 SYGVKD. The ends lost 4 bases at V and 5 bases at J; junction bases unmatched: 1. This CDR3 reads CAISVQGETQYF. The CDR3 DNA reads as TGTGCCATCAGTGTACAGGGGGAGACCCAGTACTTC.

This sequence joins TRBV10-3 and TRBJ2-7; unclear D gene. CDR3 length: 11 residues. Trimming took 2 bases from V and 5 from J, leaving 4 bases between them. Germline loops: CDR1 ENHRY, CDR2 SYGVKD. Here the CDR3 reads CAISEGHEQYF. The CDR3 DNA sequence: TGTGCCATCAGTGAGGGGCACGAGCAGTACTTC.

This clone was observed a handful of times. The chain couples TRBV28 to TRBJ2-7; 9 bases match TRBD1. Germline V gives CDR1 MDHEN, CDR2 SYDVKM. V gave up 6 bases and J gave up 3 bases; unmatched junction bases: 3. The CDR3 has 13 amino acids. CDR3 nucleotides: TGTGCCAGCAGGGGGACAGGGAGCTACGAGCAGTACTTC. Protein sequence: CASRGTGSYEQYF.

The V and J genes are TRBV18 and TRBJ1-1; D is unresolved. Trimming stripped 3 bases from V and 0 bases from J, with 14 bases between. The CDR3 covers 16 residues. CDR1 and CDR2 from the germline V gene are KGHSH and LQKENI. The CDR3 loop is CASSPNQGSMNTEAFF. As DNA, the CDR3 is TGTGCCAGCTCACCCAATCAAGGCAGCATGAACACTGAAGCTTTCTTT.

V gene TRBV5-4 combines with J gene TRBJ1-2; D perhaps matches TRBD1 (6 bases). The CDR3 is 14 amino acids. V lost 3 bases and J 5 bases, leaving 14 bases between the germline ends. Germline V gives CDR1 SGHNT, CDR2 YYREEE (reference sequence). The CDR3 DNA reads as TGTGCCAGCAGCTACACGCACAGGGAATATGGCTACACCTTC. Encoded protein: CASSYTHREYGYTF.

This chain links TRBV15 with TRBJ1-6; D not certain. From germline, CDR1 is LNHNV and CDR2 YYDKDF (reference sequence). Trimming stripped 7 bases from V and 4 bases from J, with 8 bases between. The CDR3 runs to 13 residues. CDR3 in amino acids: CATTRAYNSPLHF. For the CDR3, the DNA is TGTGCCACCACTCGCGCTTATAATTCACCCCTCCACTTT.

This clone appeared a few times. The V and J genes are TRBV2 and TRBJ2-7; 11 bases line up with TRBD1. The CDR3 is made up of 13 amino acids. Trimming cost V 7 bases and J 4 bases; bases outside gene matches: 3. Germline-derived CDR1 and CDR2 are SNHLY and FYNNEI. The CDR3 bases are TGTGCCAGCATACGGGACAGGGGGTACGAGCAGTACTTC. Translating it yields CASIRDRGYEQYF.

The chain joins TRBV19 to TRBJ1-4; D gene unclear. CDR3 length: 17 residues. In germline, CDR1 is LNHDA, CDR2 SQIVND (reference sequence). V was trimmed by 3 bases and J by 0 bases, leaving 14 bases between them. The CDR3 here is CASSIIVAGATNEKLFF. The CDR3 DNA reads TGTGCCAGTAGTATTATCGTGGCAGGCGCAACTAATGAAAAACTGTTTTTT.